Shown below are 10 T cell receptor beta chains from a single sample sequenced in a study of post-analysis software for immune sequencing data. Study findings and constraints: About 5 TRBV segments occurring more often in patients than controls included TRBV5-6, TRBV5-1 and TRBV20-1.

cDNA libraries for TCR beta contained unique molecular identifiers. TCRdb passed the PCR reads through MiXCR, listing each CDR3 protein once. The sample shows around 440,000 distinct CDR3 sequences, roughly 45% of them seen only once. Their specific antigens are unknown. Sequenced input: blood. The receptors were sampled from a girl under 18 with multiple sclerosis.

The chain joins TRBV29-1 to TRBJ2-7; 8 nucleotides agree with TRBD1. The V segment lost 5 bases and the J segment 1 base; nucleotides outside the gene matches: 10. From germline, CDR1 is SQVTM and CDR2 ANQGSEA. The length of the CDR3 is 15 residues. CDR3 sequence (DNA): TGCAGCGTTTTCGGACAGGGCGGCCAGTCCTACGAGCAGTACTTC. As protein: CSVFGQGGQSYEQYF.

This chain connects TRBV7-8 to TRBJ1-6; D call uncertain. The CDR3 is 14 residues long. Germline V gives CDR1 SGHVS, CDR2 FQNEAQ. The V end lost 0 bases, the J end lost 10 bases, and 10 bases lay between the germline ends. Here the CDR3 reads CASSLAGYDSPLHF. The DNA of the CDR3 is TGTGCCAGCAGCTTAGCAGGTTATGACTCACCCCTCCACTTT.

The chain uses TRBV20-1 and TRBJ2-1; 11 bases are shared with TRBD2. V lost 2 bases to trimming and J lost 6 bases; unmatched junction nucleotides: 12. CDR1 and CDR2 from the germline V gene are DFQATT and SNEGSKA (reference sequence). The length of the CDR3 is 17 residues. The CDR3 DNA reads as TGCAGTGCTAGATATCTAGCGGGAGGAATCCAACGCAATGAGCAGTTCTTC. It yields the protein CSARYLAGGIQRNEQFF.

There are a few counts of this clonotype. J is TRBJ1-2 and V is TRBV2; D not resolved. V lost 6 bases and J lost 6, with 5 bases in between. The CDR3 is 10 amino acids. Germline V gene sequence: CDR1 SNHLY, CDR2 FYNNEI. The CDR3 sequence is CASSPNGYTF. CDR3 bases: TGTGCCAGCAGCCCTAATGGCTACACCTTC.

The gene calls are TRBV5-6 and TRBJ2-5, with D perhaps matching TRBD1 or TRBD2 (6 bases each). The J call may be incorrect, as the DNA end agrees better with TRBJ2-7. CDR1 SGHDT and CDR2 YYEEEE come from the germline V gene. This CDR3 comprises 15 residues. The CDR3 bases are TGTGCCAGCAGCTTGTTGGAGGGGGGAAACTACGAGCAGTACTTC. This translates into CASSLLEGGNYEQYF.

This clonotype was counted between two and nine times. The rearrangement links TRBV27 to TRBJ2-1, with 8 bases lining up with TRBD1. Germline V gene sequence: CDR1 MNHEY, CDR2 SMNVEV (reference sequence). The V and J ends lost 6 bases and 5 bases, in that order; junction bases with no gene match: 6. The CDR3 totals 14 residues. The CDR3 protein is CASSFSTGDNEQFF. The CDR3, as DNA: TGTGCCAGCAGCTTCTCGACAGGGGACAATGAGCAGTTCTTC.

The chain uses TRBV20-1 and TRBJ2-1; D call uncertain. The CDR3 consists of 13 residues. V shed 6 bases and J shed 0 bases, with 9 bases lying between them. Germline CDR1 and CDR2: DFQATT and SNEGSKA (reference sequence). CDR3 sequence: CSARKSSYNEQFF. The CDR3 nucleotides are TGCAGTGCGAGGAAGAGCTCCTACAATGAGCAGTTCTTC.

As regards this clonotype: One base away lies a much larger clone, so this may be a sequencing read error. The gene calls are TRBV2 and TRBJ2-3; no clear D. Per germline, CDR1 SNHLY and CDR2 FYNNEI. The CDR3 length is 12 residues. The ends were cut back, 5 bases at V and 2 bases at J, with 5 bases in the middle. The CDR3 coding sequence is TGTGCCAGCAGTCAGGACACAGATACGCAGTATTTT. Protein product: CASSQDTDTQYF.

Remarks on this clonotype: A read error may account for a junction end that differs from germline. The V and J genes are TRBV20-1 and TRBJ2-7; D possibly uses TRBD1 or TRBD2 (5 bases each). This CDR3 has 14 amino acids. Germline-derived CDR1 and CDR2 are DFQATT and SNEGSKA (reference sequence). CDR3 DNA: TGCAGTGCTATGCGTCGGGACCTCGCCTACGGGCAGTACTTC. As protein: CSAMRRDLAYGQYF.

The J gene is TRBJ1-5, the V gene TRBV5-1; no definite D call. The CDR3 is 10 residues long. Germline V lookup: CDR1 SGHRS, CDR2 YFSETQ. The ends were cut back, 7 bases at V and 4 bases at J, with 3 bases in the middle. Here the CDR3 DNA reads TGCGCCAGCGTTAATCAGCCCCAGCATTTT. Translating it yields CASVNQPQHF.